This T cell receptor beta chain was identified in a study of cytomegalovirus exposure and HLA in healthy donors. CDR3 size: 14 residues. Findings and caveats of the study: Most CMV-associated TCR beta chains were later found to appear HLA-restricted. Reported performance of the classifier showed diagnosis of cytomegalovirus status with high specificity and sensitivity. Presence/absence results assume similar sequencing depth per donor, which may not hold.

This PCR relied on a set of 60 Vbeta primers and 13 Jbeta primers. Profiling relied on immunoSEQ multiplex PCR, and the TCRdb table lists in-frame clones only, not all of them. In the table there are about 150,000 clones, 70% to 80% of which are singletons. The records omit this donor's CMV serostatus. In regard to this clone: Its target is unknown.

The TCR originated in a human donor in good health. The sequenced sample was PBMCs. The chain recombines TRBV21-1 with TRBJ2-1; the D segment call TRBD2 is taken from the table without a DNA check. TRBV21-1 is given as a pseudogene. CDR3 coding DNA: TGTGCCAGCGGCGTAGCGGGGGGGCCATTGGAGCAGTTCTTC. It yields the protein CASGVAGGPLEQFF.